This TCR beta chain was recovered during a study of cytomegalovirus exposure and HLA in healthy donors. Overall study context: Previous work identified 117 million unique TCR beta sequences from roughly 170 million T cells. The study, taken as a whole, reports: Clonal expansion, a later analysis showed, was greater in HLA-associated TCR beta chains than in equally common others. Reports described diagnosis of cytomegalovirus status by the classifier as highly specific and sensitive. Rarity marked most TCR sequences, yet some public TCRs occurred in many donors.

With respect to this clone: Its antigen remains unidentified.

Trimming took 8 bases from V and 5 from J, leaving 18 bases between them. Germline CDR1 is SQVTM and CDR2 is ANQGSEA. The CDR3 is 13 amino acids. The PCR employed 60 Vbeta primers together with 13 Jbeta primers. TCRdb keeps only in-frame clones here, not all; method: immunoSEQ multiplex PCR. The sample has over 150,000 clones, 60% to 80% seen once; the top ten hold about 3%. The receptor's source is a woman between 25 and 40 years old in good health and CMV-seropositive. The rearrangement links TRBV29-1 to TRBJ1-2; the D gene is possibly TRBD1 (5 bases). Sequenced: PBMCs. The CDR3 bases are TGCAGCTTCCAGGGTGGGGCAGAGTATGGCTACACCTTC. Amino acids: CSFQGGAEYGYTF.